Sequencing of this T cell receptor beta chain was carried out in a study of T cells after yellow fever vaccination. Study results and limitations: Reappearance after the booster was seen for most primary-vaccination clones, at 95% to 96% CD4 and 75% to 90% CD8. Just a small share of clonotypes turned up in the CD4 compartment as well as the CD8 compartment.

The TCR cDNA carried a universal primer site and UMIs from 5'RACE template switching. TCRdb redid the calling of the 5' RACE reads with MiXCR, one entry per CDR3 protein. The repertoire holds approximately 85,000 distinct CDR3 sequences, with about an eighth as singletons. The receptor was isolated from a young man who received the YFV17D yellow fever vaccine. This material consisted of CD8+ T cells not binding an NS4B(214-222) dextramer, sorted from PBMCs, taken 20 to 25 days after the first yellow fever vaccination.

CDR3 residues: CASSVVGGNTEAFF. CDR3 sequence (DNA): TGTGCCAGCAGCGTAGTTGGGGGGAACACTGAAGCTTTCTTT. The genes are TRBV9 and TRBJ1-1; TRBD1 is a possible D gene (5 bases). V gave up 0 bases and J gave up 1 base, with 7 bases separating them. The CDR3 contains 14 residues. Germline CDR1 and CDR2: SGDLS and YYNGEE.